What follows are 27 T cell receptor beta chains derived from one specimen sequenced in a study of shared clonotypes between healthy human individuals. Measured with immunoSEQ multiplex PCR; TCRdb has only the in-frame clones, and not every one. In the table there are 2,500,000 or so clones, more than 80% of which are singletons. Sequenced input: naive CD4+ T cells sorted from blood. Subset defined: CD45RA+ positively selected. The receptor source for this set is a man in his late teens or twenties in good health.

A note on this clone: The sample carries other DNA sequences with the same CDR3. This rearrangement joins TRBV19 to TRBJ2-7, with D maybe TRBD2 (6 bases). Trimming cost V 3 bases and J 1 base, with 10 bases left between them. The CDR3 is made up of 14 amino acids. Germline V gene data show CDR1 as LNHDA and CDR2 as SQIVND (reference sequence). Here the CDR3 DNA reads TGTGCCAGTAGTATTGGAGGGTCATCCTACGAGCAGTACTTC. It encodes CASSIGGSSYEQYF.

This clone was detected once. The gene calls are TRBV10-3 and TRBJ1-2; possible D gene TRBD1, 5 bases. The germline CDR1 and CDR2 sequences are ENHRY and SYGVKD. The germline V and J ends were trimmed by 6 bases and 6 bases, with 17 bases remaining between them. CDR3 length equals 14 residues. CDR3 sequence (DNA): TGTGCCATCAGCGAGGACACCCCATGGGATGGCTACACCTTC. This encodes CAISEDTPWDGYTF.

The chain joins TRBV6-6 to TRBJ2-7, with D tentatively TRBD1 (5 bases). V gave up 2 bases and J gave up 4 bases, with 9 bases separating them. This CDR3 contains 13 residues. Germline values: CDR1 MNHNY, CDR2 SVGAGI (reference sequence). The CDR3 DNA follows: TGTGCCAGCAGTTACATGACAGTTTACGAGCAGTACTTC. Its protein product is CASSYMTVYEQYF.

This clone has a handful of counts. The chain links TRBV20-1 to TRBJ1-2; D remains ambiguous. V dropped 0 bases and J dropped 8 bases, with 7 bases sitting between them. CDR1 DFQATT and CDR2 SNEGSKA come from the germline V gene (reference sequence). The CDR3 extends over 11 amino acids. CDR3 amino acids: CSARDPSGYTF. CDR3 sequence (DNA): TGCAGTGCTAGAGACCCCTCGGGCTACACCTTC.

The chain uses TRBV6-5 and TRBJ1-3; unclear D gene. Germline V gene lookup returns CDR1 MNHEY and CDR2 SVGAGI. Trimming removed 0 bases from V and 7 bases from J, with 7 bases in between. The CDR3 contains 13 residues. CDR3 DNA: TGTGCCAGCAGTTACTCGATAGGTAACACCATATATTTT. Its translation is CASSYSIGNTIYF.

CDR3 DNA sequence: TGTGCCAGCAGGGGCTCCGGGGGATACGAGCAGTACTTC. This gives the protein CASRGSGGYEQYF. The rearrangement joins TRBV6-6 to TRBJ2-7; tentatively, D is TRBD2 (6 bases). V was shortened by 6 bases and J by 4 bases, with 13 bases between the two germline ends. This CDR3 has 13 amino acids. CDR1 is MNHNY, CDR2 SVGAGI, per germline (reference sequence).

V gene TRBV30 combines with J gene TRBJ1-1; D uncertain. Germline V gene lookup returns CDR1 GTSNPN and CDR2 SVGIG (reference sequence). Trimming pared 4 bases from V and 0 bases from J, leaving 9 bases between. The CDR3 has 13 residues. CDR3 residues: CAWTSSMNTEAFF. The DNA of the CDR3 is TGTGCCTGGACGTCCTCGATGAACACTGAAGCTTTCTTT.

The V call is TRBV6-5, the J call TRBJ2-4; TRBD2 aligns across 15 bases. Trimming removed 2 bases from V and 7 bases from J; junction bases left unmatched: 3. Germline CDR1 MNHEY, CDR2 SVGAGI. This CDR3 is 16 amino acids long. This chain's CDR3 is CASSYGGTSGRNIQYF. The CDR3 nucleotides are TGTGCCAGCAGTTACGGGGGGACTAGCGGGAGGAACATTCAGTACTTC.

The rearrangement joins TRBV2 to TRBJ1-2; tentatively, D is TRBD1 (6 bases). The CDR3 loop spans 13 amino acids. Germline loops: CDR1 SNHLY, CDR2 FYNNEI. V was trimmed by 4 bases and J by 6 bases, leaving 12 bases between them. The CDR3 region is CASSGGPGDGYTF. Written as DNA, the CDR3 is TGTGCCAGCAGTGGGGGGCCGGGGGATGGCTACACCTTC.

The chain joins TRBV4-3 to TRBJ2-3, with 11 bases aligning to TRBD2. The V gene's germline CDR1 is LGHNA and CDR2 YSLEER. Trimming cost V 2 bases and J 3 bases; bases outside gene matches: 4. This CDR3 comprises 16 residues. CDR3 DNA sequence: TGCGCCAGCAGCCAATTTTCTAGCGGGAGGACAGATACGCAGTATTTT. It yields the protein CASSQFSSGRTDTQYF.

A word on this clone: Other DNA sequences in the sample encode the same CDR3. The chain couples TRBV7-2 to TRBJ2-5, with TRBD2 identical over 9 bases. The germline gives CDR1 SGHTA, CDR2 FQGNSA. V was clipped by 5 bases and J by 2 bases; unmatched bases: 3. The CDR3 is 14 amino acids. This CDR3 is CASSPTSGQETQYF. As DNA, the CDR3 is TGTGCCAGCAGCCCGACTAGCGGACAAGAGACCCAGTACTTC. The full variable domain, completed using reference TRBV7-2 and TRBJ2-5, is GAGVSQSPSNKVTEKGKDVELRCDPISGHTALYWYRQSLGQGLEFLIYFQGNSAPDKSGLPSDRFSAERTGGSVSTLTIQRTQQEDSAVYLCASSPTSGQETQYFGPGTRLLVL.

The rearrangement uses TRBV7-2 and TRBJ2-1; perhaps D is TRBD1 or TRBD2 (6 bases each). Trimming removed 0 bases at V and 6 bases at J, with 15 bases between. In germline, CDR1 is SGHTA, CDR2 FQGNSA. The CDR3 consists of 16 residues. CDR3: CASSLAAQGGGNEQFF. The CDR3 DNA reads TGTGCCAGCAGCTTAGCCGCACAGGGAGGCGGCAATGAGCAGTTCTTC. The full variable domain, its missing parts supplied by reference TRBV7-2 and TRBJ2-1, is GAGVSQSPSNKVTEKGKDVELRCDPISGHTALYWYRQSLGQGLEFLIYFQGNSAPDKSGLPSDRFSAERTGGSVSTLTIQRTQQEDSAVYLCASSLAAQGGGNEQFFGPGTRLTVL.

This clone showed up just once. The chain combines TRBV10-2 with TRBJ2-7, with 10 nucleotides matching TRBD2. This CDR3 has 15 residues. V lost 7 bases to trimming and J lost 1 base; unmatched junction nucleotides: 7. From germline, CDR1 is WSHSY and CDR2 SAAADI. The CDR3 bases are TGCGCCAGCATTTCCGGGACTAGCGTGTCCTACGAGCAGTACTTC. As protein: CASISGTSVSYEQYF.

This chain uses TRBV6-5 with TRBJ1-2; no firm D call. The CDR3 consists of 13 residues. The germline V gene has CDR1 MNHEY and CDR2 SVGAGI. Trimming removed 6 bases from V and 8 bases from J, with 16 bases in between. CDR3 residues: CASRLGGCSGYTF. CDR3 DNA: TGTGCCAGCAGGTTGGGAGGCTGCAGCGGCTACACCTTC.

This chain uses TRBV5-1 with TRBJ1-5, with D possibly matching TRBD1 (5 bases). The CDR3 has 14 residues. V was pared by 3 bases and J by 1 base, with 8 bases between. Per the germline V gene, CDR1 is SGHRS and CDR2 is YFSETQ. The CDR3 coding sequence is TGCGCCAGCAGCTCGGGACCGAGCAATCAGCCCCAGCATTTT. This gives the protein CASSSGPSNQPQHF.

The genes are TRBV4-3 and TRBJ2-2, with a tentative D call TRBD2 (5 bases). Germline V gives CDR1 LGHNA, CDR2 YSLEER. The CDR3 is made up of 15 amino acids. The V end lost 0 bases, the J end lost 6 bases, and 11 bases lay between the germline ends. Here the CDR3 reads CASSQELVGPGELFF. CDR3 DNA: TGCGCCAGCAGCCAAGAACTAGTGGGCCCCGGGGAGCTGTTTTTT.

Comments on this clone: Other DNA sequences in this specimen translate into the identical CDR3. This chain connects TRBV18 to TRBJ2-5, with D unclear. Germline lookup yields CDR1 KGHSH and CDR2 LQKENI. V shed 2 bases and J shed 2 bases, with 6 bases lying between them. The CDR3 extends over 13 amino acids. Here the CDR3 reads CASSPRQQETQYF. The CDR3 nucleotides read TGTGCCAGCTCACCAAGGCAACAAGAGACCCAGTACTTC.

This clone was observed a single time. The chain joins TRBV29-1 to TRBJ1-2; D ambiguous. CDR1 and CDR2 (germline): SQVTM, ANQGSEA. Between the trimmed V and J ends, which lost 6 bases and 8 bases, there was a span of 13 bases. This CDR3 spans 11 amino acids. The CDR3 DNA sequence: TGCAGCGTGGCACGTAACGGCGGCTACACCTTC. It yields the protein CSVARNGGYTF.

Regarding this clone: This specimen includes other DNA sequences encoding the same CDR3. The chain carries TRBV5-5 and TRBJ1-1, with D possibly being TRBD1 (5 bases). The V gene lost 2 bases and the J gene lost 0 bases, with 11 bases spanning the gap. Looked up from germline, CDR1 is SGHKS and CDR2 is YYEKEE (reference sequence). This CDR3 is built from 15 residues. CDR3 DNA: TGTGCCAGCAGCTTCGGGCAGGGCCTGAACACTGAAGCTTTCTTT. Its protein product is CASSFGQGLNTEAFF. Combining the CDR3 with reference TRBV5-5 and TRBJ1-1 gives the whole variable domain DAGVTQSPTHLIKTRGQQVTLRCSPISGHKSVSWYQQVLGQGPQFIFQYYEKEERGRGNFPDRFSARQFPNYSSELNVNALLLGDSALYLCASSFGQGLNTEAFFGQGTRLTVV.

In this sample, this clone turned up once. The V and J genes are TRBV27 and TRBJ2-3, with a possible D match to TRBD2 (6 bases). Trimming removed 6 bases at V and 3 bases at J, with 16 bases between. Germline CDR1 and CDR2: MNHEY and SMNVEV (reference sequence). The CDR3 covers 15 residues. The CDR3 loop reads CASRILGGETDTQYF. The CDR3 DNA reads as TGTGCCAGCAGGATCCTGGGGGGTGAGACAGATACGCAGTATTTT.

The CDR3 reads CASSLGDTNSYEQYF. The CDR3 DNA follows: TGCGCCAGCAGCTTGGGGGACACAAACTCCTACGAGCAGTACTTC. This chain uses TRBV5-1 with TRBJ2-7, with a tentative D call TRBD1 (6 bases). With 0 bases removed from V and 0 bases from J, the gap between germline ends came to 10 bases. CDR1 SGHRS and CDR2 YFSETQ come from the germline V gene. The CDR3 has 15 amino acids.

The CDR3 protein is CASSYSLGSGYNEQFF. The CDR3 DNA is TGTGCCAGCAGTTACTCTCTGGGGTCCGGTTACAATGAGCAGTTCTTC. The chain links TRBV6-6 to TRBJ2-1; no firm D call. Trimming removed 0 bases at V and 4 bases at J, with 13 bases between. Germline V gene lookup returns CDR1 MNHNY and CDR2 SVGAGI (reference sequence). This CDR3 has 16 residues.

In its sample, this clone was seen once. V and J are TRBV4-3 and TRBJ2-1, with no clear D. CDR1 is LGHNA, CDR2 YSLEER, per germline. The V and J ends lost 0 bases and 5 bases respectively, with 5 bases between them. This CDR3 has 13 amino acids. The CDR3 is CASSQERHNEQFF. The CDR3 coding sequence is TGCGCCAGCAGCCAAGAAAGGCACAATGAGCAGTTCTTC.

Details on this clone: Distinct nucleotide sequences in the sample also encode this CDR3. The CDR3 is CASSITGYGYTF. The DNA of the CDR3 is TGTGCCAGTAGTATAACAGGTTATGGCTACACCTTC. The V and J genes are TRBV19 and TRBJ1-2; TRBD1 might be the D (5 bases). Germline CDR1 reads LNHDA; CDR2 reads SQIVND (reference sequence). The CDR3 has 12 residues. Trimming shortened V by 2 bases and J by 5 bases, and 6 bases separated the two germline ends.

This chain joins TRBV19 and TRBJ2-3, with D uncertain. This CDR3 has 17 residues. Germline V gives CDR1 LNHDA, CDR2 SQIVND (reference sequence). Trimming stripped 5 bases from V and 8 bases from J, with 26 bases between. The CDR3 region is CASSPSGSRPPGFTQYF. The CDR3 coding sequence is TGTGCCAGTAGTCCCTCGGGCTCTAGGCCGCCCGGATTTACGCAGTATTTT.

The rearrangement joins TRBV14 to TRBJ1-1; D is perhaps TRBD1 (5 bases). The CDR3 is made up of 15 amino acids. V was cut by 4 bases and J by 2 bases, with 14 bases left in between. CDR1 and CDR2 from the germline V gene are SGHDN and FVKESK. CDR3 in amino acids: CASSRMGGGNTEAFF. The CDR3 DNA sequence: TGTGCCAGCAGCCGGATGGGGGGAGGAAACACTGAAGCTTTCTTT.

This clone appeared a single time. The J gene is TRBJ2-7, the V gene TRBV9; 7 positions match TRBD2. CDR3 length: 16 amino acids. Trimming at V came to 0 bases and at J to 2 bases, leaving 8 bases not matched to a gene. Germline CDR1 and CDR2: SGDLS and YYNGEE. CDR3 bases: TGTGCCAGCAGCGTAGAATCTAGCGGATACACCTACGAGCAGTACTTC. Translation gives CASSVESSGYTYEQYF. The full variable domain, rest sourced from reference TRBV9 and TRBJ2-7, is DSGVTQTPKHLITATGQRVTLRCSPRSGDLSVYWYQQSLDQGLQFLIQYYNGEERAKGNILERFSAQQFPDLHSELNLSSLELGDSALYFCASSVESSGYTYEQYFGPGTRLTVT.